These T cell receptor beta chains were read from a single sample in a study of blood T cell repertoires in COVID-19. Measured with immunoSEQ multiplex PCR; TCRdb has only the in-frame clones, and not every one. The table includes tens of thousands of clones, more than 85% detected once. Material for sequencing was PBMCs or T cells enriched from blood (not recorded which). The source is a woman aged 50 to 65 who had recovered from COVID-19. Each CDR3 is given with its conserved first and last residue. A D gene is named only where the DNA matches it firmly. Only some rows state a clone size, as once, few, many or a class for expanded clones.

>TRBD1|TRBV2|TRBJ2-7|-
CASQRQGVYEQYF
TGTGCCAGCCAGCGACAGGGGGTCTACGAGCAGTACTTC
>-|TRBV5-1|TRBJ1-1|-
CASSVQGRGEAFF
TGCGCCAGCAGCGTACAGGGACGGGGTGAAGCTTTCTTT
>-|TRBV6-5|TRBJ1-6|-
CASSYVGVSYNSPLHF
TGTGCCAGCAGTTACGTTGGAGTGAGCTATAATTCACCCCTCCACTTT
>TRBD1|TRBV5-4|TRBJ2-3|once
CASSDGTGRKDTQYF
TGTGCCAGCAGCGACGGGACAGGGCGGAAAGATACGCAGTATTTT
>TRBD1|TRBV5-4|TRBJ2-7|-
CASSPQQGATSYEQYF
TGTGCCAGCAGCCCCCAACAGGGGGCGACCTCCTACGAGCAGTACTTC
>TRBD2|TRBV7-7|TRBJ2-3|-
CASSLGLADTDTQYF
TGTGCTAGCAGCTTGGGACTAGCGGACACAGATACGCAGTATTTT
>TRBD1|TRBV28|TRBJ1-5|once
CASSAGQGPLGPQHF
TGTGCCAGCAGTGCAGGACAGGGTCCTTTGGGGCCCCAGCATTTT
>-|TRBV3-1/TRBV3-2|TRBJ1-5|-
CASSQRVNQPQHF
TGTGCCAGCAGCCAGCGGGTCAATCAGCCCCAGCATTTT
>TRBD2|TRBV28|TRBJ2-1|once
CASSFSSGAYNEQFF
TGTGCCAGCAGTTTCTCTAGCGGGGCTTACAATGAGCAGTTCTTC
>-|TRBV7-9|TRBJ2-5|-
CASSSRDTALDF
TGTGCCAGCAGCTCCCGTGACACCGCGTTGGACTTC
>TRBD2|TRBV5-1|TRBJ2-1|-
CASSPSGGPNNEQFF
TGCGCCAGCAGCCCATCGGGGGGGCCAAACAATGAGCAGTTCTTC
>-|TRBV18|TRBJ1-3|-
CASSSSPGQKGNTIYF
TGTGCCAGCTCATCTTCACCGGGACAAAAAGGAAACACCATATATTTT
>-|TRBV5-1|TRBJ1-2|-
CASSLGPTEDGYTF
TGCGCCAGCAGCTTGGGCCCGACAGAGGACGGCTACACCTTC
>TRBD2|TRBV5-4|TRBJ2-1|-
CASSPLGAAGGYNEQFF
TGTGCCAGCAGCCCCCTAGGGGCAGCGGGGGGGTACAATGAGCAGTTCTTC